This record concerns one T cell receptor (beta chain) sequence. What it binds is unknown. CDR3 length: 15 residues. The germline V gene encodes CDR1 SEHNR and CDR2 FQNEAQ (reference sequence). The ends were cut back, 5 bases at V and 4 bases at J, with 16 bases in the middle. TCRdb ran MiXCR on the reads and lists one entry per CDR3 protein. The table has about 220,000 distinct CDR3 sequences, 35% to 40% seen once; the top ten hold 55% to 60%. The data stem from a study of T cell repertoires in cytomegalovirus infection. This specimen consisted of CD8+ T cells from cultured PBMCs, obtained from culture after CMV antigen stimulation. J is TRBJ2-3 and V is TRBV7-9; tentatively, D is TRBD2 (5 bases). The sequence came from a human donor in good health (CMV status not recorded). Some clones in this sample may be carry-over from other donors' samples. In DNA form, the CDR3 reads TGTGCCAGCAGCGGCCGGTGGGGAGAGGCAGATACGCAGTATTTT. Its protein product is CASSGRWGEADTQYF.